This is a list of T cell receptor beta chains from one sample in a study of cytomegalovirus exposure and HLA in healthy donors. The data were produced by immunoSEQ multiplex PCR, yet TCRdb's version contains in-frame clones alone and is incomplete. The repertoire consists of more than 90,000 clones, with approximately 72% occurring once and the leading ten covering 3.3%. The sequenced sample consisted of PBMCs. The source is a woman in her forties in good health and CMV-seronegative. CDR3s include the opening cysteine and the closing phenylalanine or tryptophan. A D gene is named only where the DNA matches it firmly. Expanded clones are given a class, and other clones once, few, many or no size at all.

TRBJ2-7 | 13 | TRBD1 | few | TRBV5-4 | TGTGCCAGCAGCAGGACAGGGGCCTACGAGCAGTACTTC | CASSRTGAYEQYF
TRBJ1-1 | 15 | NA | NA | TRBV5-5 | TGTGCCAGCAGCTTGGAGCAGGGAAGGTTCACTGAAGCTTTCTTT | CASSLEQGRFTEAFF
TRBJ1-5 | 19 | NA | NA | TRBV21-1 | TGTGCCAGCCCCTCACCACTTCCGGACGGGGAAAATAGCAATCAGCCCCAGCATTTT | CASPSPLPDGENSNQPQHF
TRBJ2-3 | 12 | NA | NA | TRBV7-2 | TGTGCCAGCAGCTCAAGCACAGATACGCAGTATTTT | CASSSSTDTQYF
TRBJ1-1 | 14 | NA | few | TRBV4-2 | TGTGCCAGCAGCCAAGAGGGGGCGAACACTGAAGCTTTCTTT | CASSQEGANTEAFF
TRBJ1-1 | 11 | NA | NA | TRBV10-2 | TGCGCCAGCAAAGCGGTTGATGAAGCTTTCTTT | CASKAVDEAFF
TRBJ2-1 | 17 | TRBD2 | NA | TRBV7-9 | TGTGCCAGCAGCTTAGCGGTGGGGACTAGCGGGAGCAATGAGCAGTTCTTC | CASSLAVGTSGSNEQFF
TRBJ2-7 | 17 | NA | NA | TRBV9 | TGTGCCAGCCATCTTGATACAGGGTTCTATAGCTCCTACGAGCAGTACTTC | CASHLDTGFYSSYEQYF
TRBJ1-2 | 14 | TRBD1 | NA | TRBV7-9 | TGTGCCAGCAGCATTGGACAGGGTAACTATGGCTACACCTTC | CASSIGQGNYGYTF
TRBJ1-5 | 16 | NA | NA | TRBV7-9 | TGTTCCAGCAGCTTAGGAGAGGCGGGGGGCAATCAGCCCCAGCATTTT | CSSSLGEAGGNQPQHF
TRBJ2-7 | 13 | NA | NA | TRBV11-2 | TGTGCCAGCAGCTATAACACAGAGTACGAGCAGTACTTC | CASSYNTEYEQYF
TRBJ1-2 | 15 | NA | NA | TRBV6-1 | TGTGCCAGCAGTGAATTAACAGGCCCCAACTATGGCTACACCTTC | CASSELTGPNYGYTF
TRBJ1-1 | 12 | NA | few | TRBV5-1 | TGCGCCAGCAGCGTAGATGGCACTGAAGCTTTCTTT | CASSVDGTEAFF
TRBJ2-2 | 16 | NA | NA | TRBV28 | TGTGCCAGCAGTTTATCGCGGGGTCCGAACACCGGGGAGCTGTTTTTT | CASSLSRGPNTGELFF
TRBJ1-4 | 15 | NA | NA | TRBV4-2 | TGTGCCAGCAGCCAAGGACAGGAATATAATGAAAAACTGTTTTTT | CASSQGQEYNEKLFF
TRBJ2-3 | 15 | TRBD2 | NA | TRBV27 | TGTGCCAGCAGTTTATTGGCGGGCGGGGGAGATACGCAGTATTTT | CASSLLAGGGDTQYF
TRBJ2-7 | 12 | NA | NA | TRBV6-1 | TGTGCCAGCAGTGGTAGTGCCTACGAGCAGTACTTC | CASSGSAYEQYF
TRBJ1-4 | 16 | TRBD1 | NA | TRBV7-8 | TGTGCCAGCAGCTTGGGTAGACAGGGGGCTAAGGAAAAACTGTTTTTT | CASSLGRQGAKEKLFF
TRBJ2-7 | 16 | NA | NA | TRBV7-6 | TGTGCCAGCAGCTCGTCCACCGGGATTCTTACCTACGAGCAGTACTTC | CASSSSTGILTYEQYF
TRBJ1-1 | 14 | TRBD1 | NA | TRBV29-1 | TGCAGCGTTCAACAGGGGACTGTGAACACTGAAGCTTTCTTT | CSVQQGTVNTEAFF
TRBJ2-5 | 11 | NA | NA | TRBV29-1 | TGCAGCGCTACGACCGGGGAGACCCAGTACTTC | CSATTGETQYF
TRBJ1-6 | 14 | TRBD1 | NA | TRBV7-3 | TGTGCCAGCAGCTTAAAGGGGGCTACTTCACCCCTCCACTTT | CASSLKGATSPLHF
TRBJ1-1 | 16 | NA | once | TRBV27 | TGTGCCAGCAGTTTAATCACAGTCCTTCGGAACACTGAAGCTTTCTTT | CASSLITVLRNTEAFF
TRBJ2-7 | 12 | NA | NA | TRBV30 | TGTGCCTGGAGTAAACAGGGTGCCGAGCAGTACTTC | CAWSKQGAEQYF
TRBJ1-2 | 15 | TRBD1 | NA | TRBV5-5 | TGTGCCAGCAGTCATTCAGGGGGCCTAGACTATGGCTACACCTTC | CASSHSGGLDYGYTF
TRBJ2-7 | 14 | TRBD1 | few | TRBV5-1 | TGCGCCAGCAGCTGGGGACAGGGTGTCTACGAGCAGTACTTC | CASSWGQGVYEQYF
TRBJ1-2 | 14 | NA | NA | TRBV10-3 | TGTGCCATCAGTGTACCGGGAGCTAACTATGGCTACACCTTC | CAISVPGANYGYTF
TRBJ2-2 | 15 | TRBD2 | NA | TRBV5-6 | TGTGCCAGCAGCCTGTTGCGGGAGAGCACCGGGGAGCTGTTTTTT | CASSLLRESTGELFF
TRBJ2-7 | 16 | TRBD1 | NA | TRBV5-6 | TGTGCCAGCAGCGTACCGGACAGGAGAAGAGTGGGAGAGCAGTACTTC | CASSVPDRRRVGEQYF